This T cell receptor (beta chain) derives from a study of cytomegalovirus exposure and HLA in healthy donors. About the research overall: A data release that came early held about 89 million unique TCRs from HLA-typed donors. Findings and limits, study-wide: Rarity held for most TCR sequences, but there were some public TCRs that occurred in many donors. In most subjects, TCR beta sequences reportedly gave accurate predictions of HLA-A and HLA-B alleles.

The germline gives CDR1 SEHNR, CDR2 FQNEAQ (reference sequence). The CDR3 sequence is 12 residues long. PCR used 60 Vbeta primers and 13 Jbeta primers. Assay used: immunoSEQ multiplex PCR; TCRdb lists only in-frame clones, some missing. Of some 120,000 clones in the sample, 80% to 90% were seen once. In regard to this clone: Its matching antigen is unknown. At one boundary the junction diverges from the germline segment, which might be a read error.

Sequencing was done on a sample of PBMCs. The V and J genes are TRBV7-9 and TRBJ2-7, with D unclear. The receptor comes from a male donor in good health and CMV-seropositive. The CDR3 spells CSSSQLDYEQYF. As DNA, the CDR3 is TGTTCCAGCAGCCAACTTGACTACGAGCAGTACTTC.